A selection of T cell receptor beta chains follows, all from one sample in a study of blood T cell repertoires in COVID-19. The repertoire was sequenced with immunoSEQ multiplex PCR; TCRdb's copy has only in-frame clones and lacks some. Of about 83,000 clones listed, more than 75% are singletons. Sequenced sample: peripheral blood. These receptors were collected from a woman aged 80 or over with active or convalescent COVID-19. The conserved cysteine and the conserved F or W are not part of the CDR3 here. A clone size is listed for some rows: how often the clone was seen (once, few, many), or a class if it is expanded.

.	TRBJ2-5	TRBV18	ASSPRSGLQETQY
many	TRBJ1-5	TRBV5-1	ASSPGTGKSQPQH
.	TRBJ2-5	TRBV6-6	ASTEAGETQY
.	TRBJ2-2	TRBV9	ASRAGSGGELF
.	TRBJ2-1	TRBV11-2	ASSFGEGEQF
.	TRBJ2-5	TRBV4-3	ASSQGRWRGQETQY
.	TRBJ1-2	TRBV5-6	ASSRLGQGDVGGYT
.	TRBJ2-1	TRBV13	ASSLGGGSSYNEQF
once	TRBJ2-3	TRBV3-1/TRBV3-2	ASSQTSGGTDTQY
.	TRBJ1-1	TRBV19	ASSMGGTLTLNTEAF
.	TRBJ2-7	TRBV28	AITGTTSYEQY
.	TRBJ2-7	TRBV30	AWSSGQGAAGEQY
.	TRBJ1-1	TRBV5-1	ASSQTGGNVRTEAF
.	TRBJ2-3	TRBV10-1	ASSDPRTSGGTSTDTQY
.	TRBJ2-7	TRBV5-1	ASSQNYEQY
.	TRBJ1-2	TRBV6-5	ASRWGEVSNYGYT
few	TRBJ1-5	TRBV12-3/TRBV12-4	ASSWTDNQPQH
.	TRBJ2-1	TRBV11-3	ASSKGLAGAHAYNEQF
.	TRBJ1-2	TRBV2	ASRGAAYGYT
.	TRBJ1-3	TRBV5-8	ASSLVAGGNTIY
.	TRBJ2-3	TRBV2	ASSWSASGVADTQY
.	TRBJ2-3	TRBV3-1/TRBV3-2	ASSLGQGLADTQY